This T cell receptor (beta chain) was sequenced during a study of cytomegalovirus exposure and HLA in healthy donors. Study-wide results and caveats: As was reported, the classifier diagnosed cytomegalovirus status with high specificity and sensitivity. The study flagged approximately 180 TCR beta chains as cytomegalovirus-associated. In a later analysis, first-cohort TCR clusters were found to tend to co-occur in the 120 or so validation repertoires. The study found most TCR sequences rare, yet found some public TCRs in many donors.

Some clones are missing from TCRdb's copy, which holds only in-frame ones; the method was immunoSEQ multiplex PCR. The sample carries around 150,000 clones, 91% recorded once. On this clone: The antigen is undetermined.

The origin of this receptor is a young woman in good health and CMV-seropositive. Source material: PBMCs.

CDR3 sequence (DNA): TGTGCCAGCAGCTTAGCCACGGGACAGAGTAATTCACCCCTCCACTTT. Protein product: CASSLATGQSNSPLHF. This chain links TRBV7-6 with TRBJ1-6, with 7 bases aligning to TRBD1. The junction had 5 bases not matched to a gene; V was cut back by 0 bases and J by 6 bases. CDR3 length equals 16 residues. The germline V gene encodes CDR1 SGHVS and CDR2 FNYEAQ.